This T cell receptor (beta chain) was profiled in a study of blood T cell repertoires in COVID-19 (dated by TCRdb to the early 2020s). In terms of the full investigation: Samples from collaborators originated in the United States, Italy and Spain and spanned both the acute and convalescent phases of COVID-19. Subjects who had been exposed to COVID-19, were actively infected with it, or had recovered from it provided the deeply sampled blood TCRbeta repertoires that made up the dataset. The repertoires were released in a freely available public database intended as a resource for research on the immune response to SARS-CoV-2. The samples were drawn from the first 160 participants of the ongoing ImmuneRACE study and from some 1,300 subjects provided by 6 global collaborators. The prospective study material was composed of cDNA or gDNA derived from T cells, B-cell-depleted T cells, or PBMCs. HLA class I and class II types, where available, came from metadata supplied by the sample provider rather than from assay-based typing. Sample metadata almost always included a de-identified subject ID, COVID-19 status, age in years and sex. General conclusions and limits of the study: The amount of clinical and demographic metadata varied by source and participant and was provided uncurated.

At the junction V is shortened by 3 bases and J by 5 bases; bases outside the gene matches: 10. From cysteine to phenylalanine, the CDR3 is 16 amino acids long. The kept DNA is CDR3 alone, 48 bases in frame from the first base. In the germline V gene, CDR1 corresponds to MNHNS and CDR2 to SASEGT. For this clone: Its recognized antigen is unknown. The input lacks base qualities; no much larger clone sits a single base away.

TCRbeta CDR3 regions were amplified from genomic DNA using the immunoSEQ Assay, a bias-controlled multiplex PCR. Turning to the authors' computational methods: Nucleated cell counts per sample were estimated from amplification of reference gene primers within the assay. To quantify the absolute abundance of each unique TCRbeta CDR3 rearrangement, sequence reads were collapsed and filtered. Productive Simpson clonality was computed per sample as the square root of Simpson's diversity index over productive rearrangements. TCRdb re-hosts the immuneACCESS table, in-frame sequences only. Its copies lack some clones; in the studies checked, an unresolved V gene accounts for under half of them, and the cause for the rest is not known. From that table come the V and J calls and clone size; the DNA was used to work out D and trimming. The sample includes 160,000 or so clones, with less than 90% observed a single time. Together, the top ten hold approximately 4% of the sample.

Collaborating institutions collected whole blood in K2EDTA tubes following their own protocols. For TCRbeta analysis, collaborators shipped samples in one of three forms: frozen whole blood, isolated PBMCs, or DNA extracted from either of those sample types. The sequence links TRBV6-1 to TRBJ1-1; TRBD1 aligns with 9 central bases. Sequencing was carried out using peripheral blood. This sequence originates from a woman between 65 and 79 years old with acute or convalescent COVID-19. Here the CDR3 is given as CASSDSRGQGGTEAFF. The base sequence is TGTGCCAGCAGTGACAGTAGGGGACAGGGAGGGACTGAAGCTTTCTTT.